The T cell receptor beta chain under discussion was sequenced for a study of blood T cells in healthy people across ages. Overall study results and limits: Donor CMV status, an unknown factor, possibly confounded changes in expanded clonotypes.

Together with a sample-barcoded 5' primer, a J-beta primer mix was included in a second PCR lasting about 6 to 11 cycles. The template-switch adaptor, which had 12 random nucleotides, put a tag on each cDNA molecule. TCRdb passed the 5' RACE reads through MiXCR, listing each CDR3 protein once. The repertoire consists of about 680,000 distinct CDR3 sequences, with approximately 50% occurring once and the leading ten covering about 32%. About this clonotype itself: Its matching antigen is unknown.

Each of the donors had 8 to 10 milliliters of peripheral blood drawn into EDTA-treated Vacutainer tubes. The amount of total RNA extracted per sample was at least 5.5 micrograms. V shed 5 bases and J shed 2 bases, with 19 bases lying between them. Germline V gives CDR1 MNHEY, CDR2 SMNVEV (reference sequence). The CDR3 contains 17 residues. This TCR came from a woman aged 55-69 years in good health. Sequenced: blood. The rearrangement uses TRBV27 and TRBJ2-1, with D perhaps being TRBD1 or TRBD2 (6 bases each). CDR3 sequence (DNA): TGTGCCAGCAGTCATCTCGGGGGCAGGGGAGCCTACAATGAGCAGTTCTTC. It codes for CASSHLGGRGAYNEQFF.